Listed below are T cell receptor beta chains from one sample, sequenced in a study of blood T cell repertoires in COVID-19. This table comes from immunoSEQ multiplex PCR, and its TCRdb copy is limited to in-frame clones, with some not included. The top ten hold about an eighth of the sample, which has some 87,000 clones, roughly 80% seen once. The sample comprised peripheral blood. These receptors were obtained from a woman aged 70 to 79 with active or convalescent COVID-19. Both conserved end residues are part of each CDR3. A D gene is named only where the DNA matches it firmly. Where a row states a size, it is once, few, many or the class of an expanded clone; other rows omit it.

>16|TRBV14|few|TRBJ2-7|NA
CASSQAAINRDYEQYF
TGTGCCAGCAGCCAAGCGGCCATAAACAGGGACTACGAGCAGTACTTC
>13|TRBV27|NA|TRBJ1-6|TRBD1
CASSHTGVSPLHF
TGTGCCAGCAGTCATACAGGGGTTTCACCCCTCCACTTT
>13|TRBV7-9|once|TRBJ2-5|NA
CASSFAPVETQYF
TGTGCCAGCAGCTTTGCGCCGGTGGAGACCCAGTACTTC
>14|TRBV7-2|NA|TRBJ1-2|TRBD1
CASSPDRGDYGYTF
TGTGCCAGCAGCCCAGACAGGGGTGACTATGGCTACACCTTC
>12|TRBV29-1|NA|TRBJ1-1|NA
CSVGPGGAEAFF
NA
>16|TRBV18|once|TRBJ2-1|NA
CASSPPRGVTVNEQFF
TGTGCCAGCTCACCACCTCGGGGAGTGACCGTCAATGAGCAGTTCTTC
>13|TRBV5-1|NA|TRBJ2-1|TRBD2
CASSERLAGEQFF
TGCGCCAGCAGCGAACGACTAGCGGGTGAGCAGTTCTTC
>13|TRBV19|NA|TRBJ2-7|NA
CASSTDKTYEQYF
TGTGCCAGTAGTACTGACAAAACCTACGAGCAGTACTTC
>14|TRBV3-1/TRBV3-2|NA|TRBJ2-1|TRBD2
CASSPWGGDNEQFF
TGTGCCAGCAGCCCTTGGGGGGGGGACAATGAGCAGTTCTTC
>14|TRBV6-6|once|TRBJ1-2|NA
CASSSGLLAYGYTF
TGTGCCAGCAGTTCCGGTCTTCTTGCCTATGGCTACACCTTC
>14|TRBV4-3|NA|TRBJ2-1|NA
CASSQDLANNEQFF
TGCGCCAGCAGCCAAGATCTAGCCAACAATGAGCAGTTCTTC
>15|TRBV20-1|NA|TRBJ2-3|TRBD2
CSASGSGAATDTQYF
TGCAGTGCTAGTGGGAGCGGGGCCGCCACAGATACGCAGTATTTT
>15|TRBV9|NA|TRBJ2-3|NA
CASSSSGQSTDTQYF
TGTGCCAGCAGCTCCTCCGGACAGAGCACAGATACGCAGTATTTT
>15|TRBV6-5|NA|TRBJ1-3|NA
CASSSSQGTGNTIYF
TGTGCCAGCAGCTCCTCTCAGGGAACTGGAAACACCATATATTTT
>19|TRBV6-1|NA|TRBJ1-3|TRBD1
CASSGLWTGVVRSGNTIYF
TGTGCCAGCAGTGGTCTTTGGACAGGGGTAGTCAGGTCTGGAAACACCATATATTTT
>15|TRBV5-1|NA|TRBJ1-2|NA
CASSPRRVIDYGYTF
TGCGCCAGCAGCCCAAGGAGGGTTATCGACTATGGCTACACCTTC
>14|TRBV6-5|NA|TRBJ1-2|NA
CASARVGAEGGYTF
TGTGCCAGCGCTAGGGTAGGGGCGGAGGGTGGCTACACCTTC
>14|TRBV19|NA|TRBJ2-2|NA
CASSIAFNTGELFF
TGTGCCAGTAGTATAGCATTTAACACCGGGGAGCTGTTTTTT
>14|TRBV3-1/TRBV3-2|NA|TRBJ2-7|TRBD2
CASTPGLATGEQYF
TGTGCCAGCACCCCGGGACTAGCCACTGGCGAGCAGTACTTC
>15|TRBV7-2|NA|TRBJ1-1|TRBD1
CASQIAGGVGTEAFF
TGTGCCAGCCAGATCGCAGGGGGCGTCGGCACTGAAGCTTTCTTT
>13|TRBV10-3|NA|TRBJ2-2|NA
CAIRRGNTGELFF
TGTGCCATCCGGAGGGGGAACACCGGGGAGCTGTTTTTT
>14|TRBV7-2|NA|TRBJ2-7|NA
CASSDNRMRYEQYF
TGTGCCAGCAGCGACAACCGGATGCGCTACGAGCAGTACTTC
>15|TRBV6-5|NA|TRBJ2-5|NA
CASSYPRGAQETQYF
TGTGCCAGCAGTTACCCCAGGGGGGCGCAAGAGACCCAGTACTTC
>14|TRBV27|NA|TRBJ2-7|NA
CASSYTPDIYEQYF
TGTGCCAGCAGTTATACCCCAGACATCTACGAGCAGTACTTC
>17|TRBV6-2/TRBV6-3|few|TRBJ1-1|NA
CASSYSIGGPARTEAFF
TGTGCCAGCAGTTACTCGATCGGGGGTCCGGCGAGGACTGAAGCTTTCTTT
>15|TRBV11-2|few|TRBJ2-7|NA
CASSLAPRGTDEQYF
TGTGCCAGCAGCTTAGCCCCCCGGGGTACCGACGAGCAGTACTTC
>15|TRBV4-1|NA|TRBJ2-7|NA
CASSPGSGQSYEQYF
TGCGCCAGCAGCCCGGGGTCAGGACAGTCCTACGAGCAGTACTTC
>17|TRBV6-2/TRBV6-3|once|TRBJ2-2|NA
CASSRPPGTPNTGELFF
TGTGCCAGCAGTAGACCCCCCGGGACACCGAACACCGGGGAGCTGTTTTTT
>13|TRBV2|NA|TRBJ2-7|TRBD2
CASSESGGYEQYF
TGTGCCAGCAGTGAGAGCGGGGGCTACGAGCAGTACTTC
>15|TRBV2|NA|TRBJ2-7|TRBD1
CASSGTGGFSYEQYF
TGTGCCAGCAGTGGGACAGGGGGCTTCTCCTACGAGCAGTACTTC
>14|TRBV11-2|NA|TRBJ1-2|TRBD1
CASSLSRGLDGYTF
TGTGCCAGCAGCTTGAGCAGGGGGCTTGATGGCTACACCTTC
>15|TRBV5-1|NA|TRBJ1-2|NA
CASSPALGGGYGYTF
TGCGCCAGCAGCCCCGCATTGGGAGGAGGCTATGGCTACACCTTC
>14|TRBV5-1|NA|TRBJ2-1|TRBD1
CASSEQGAYNEQFF
TGCGCCAGCAGCGAGCAGGGGGCATACAATGAGCAGTTCTTC
>13|TRBV10-2|NA|TRBJ2-1|NA
CASSSDRSSEQFF
TGCGCCAGCAGTTCCGACAGGTCCAGTGAGCAGTTCTTC
>12|TRBV12-3/TRBV12-4|NA|TRBJ2-5|NA
CASGAWGGDQYF
TGTGCCAGCGGGGCTTGGGGTGGCGACCAGTACTTC
>14|TRBV5-1|NA|TRBJ1-2|NA
CASSLRGTNYGYTF
TGCGCCAGCAGCTTGCGAGGCACTAACTATGGCTACACCTTC
>15|TRBV27|NA|TRBJ2-7|TRBD2
CASTPSGGSSYEQYF
TGTGCCAGCACCCCTAGCGGGGGGTCCTCCTACGAGCAGTACTTC
>17|TRBV9|NA|TRBJ2-2|TRBD2
CASSPSRLALGSGELFF
TGTGCCAGCAGCCCTTCTAGACTAGCCCTAGGGTCCGGGGAGCTGTTTTTT
>16|TRBV29-1|NA|TRBJ2-1|TRBD2
CSVEPGTSASYNEQFF
TGCAGCGTTGAACCCGGGACTAGCGCATCCTACAATGAGCAGTTCTTC
>15|TRBV5-4|NA|TRBJ2-3|NA
CASSSRVSPTDTQYF
TGTGCCAGCAGCTCCAGGGTGTCCCCCACAGATACGCAGTATTTT
>14|TRBV28|NA|TRBJ2-2|TRBD1
CASSSTGGPGELFF
TGTGCCAGCAGTTCTACAGGGGGACCCGGGGAGCTGTTTTTT
>13|TRBV5-1|NA|TRBJ1-2|TRBD1
CASSLDRGYGYTF
TGCGCCAGCAGCTTGGACAGGGGCTATGGCTACACCTTC
>15|TRBV9|NA|TRBJ2-5|NA
CASSVAGTWPETQYF
TGTGCCAGCAGCGTAGCAGGGACATGGCCGGAGACCCAGTACTTC
>15|TRBV10-3|few|TRBJ2-3|NA
CAISGGGGMTDTQYF
TGTGCCATCAGTGGAGGGGGGGGAATGACAGATACGCAGTATTTT
>14|TRBV29-1|NA|TRBJ2-1|TRBD1
CSVKTGLSYNEQFF
TGCAGCGTTAAGACAGGGCTCTCCTACAATGAGCAGTTCTTC
>17|TRBV18|NA|TRBJ1-5|TRBD1
CASSGGQGGRSNQPQHF
TGTGCCAGCTCTGGAGGTCAGGGGGGACGTAGCAATCAGCCCCAGCATTTT
>16|TRBV5-6|NA|TRBJ2-7|TRBD2
CASSLSGSGGAYEQYF
TGTGCCAGCAGCTTGAGCGGTAGCGGGGGGGCCTACGAGCAGTACTTC
>15|TRBV7-2|once|TRBJ1-2|NA
CASSFGGVRRYGYTF
TGTGCCAGCAGCTTCGGGGGGGTCCGGCGCTATGGCTACACCTTC
>15|TRBV5-5|NA|TRBJ1-2|NA
CASSLGGGFNYGYTF
TGTGCCAGCAGCTTGGGGGGCGGTTTTAACTATGGCTACACCTTC
>13|TRBV7-2|NA|TRBJ1-1|NA
CASSSDRNTEAFF
TGTGCCAGCAGCTCAGACAGGAACACTGAAGCTTTCTTT
>15|TRBV7-2|NA|TRBJ1-5|NA
CASSRHRDYNQPQHF
TGTGCCAGCAGTCGTCACCGGGACTACAATCAGCCCCAGCATTTT
>19|TRBV24-1|NA|TRBJ2-1|TRBD2
CATSDSKSLLAGGHNEQFF
TGTGCCACCAGTGATTCCAAATCCCTACTAGCGGGGGGCCACAATGAGCAGTTCTTC
>15|TRBV4-2|NA|TRBJ1-2|TRBD1
CASSQHDREVWGYTF
TGTGCCAGCAGCCAACATGACAGGGAGGTCTGGGGCTACACCTTC